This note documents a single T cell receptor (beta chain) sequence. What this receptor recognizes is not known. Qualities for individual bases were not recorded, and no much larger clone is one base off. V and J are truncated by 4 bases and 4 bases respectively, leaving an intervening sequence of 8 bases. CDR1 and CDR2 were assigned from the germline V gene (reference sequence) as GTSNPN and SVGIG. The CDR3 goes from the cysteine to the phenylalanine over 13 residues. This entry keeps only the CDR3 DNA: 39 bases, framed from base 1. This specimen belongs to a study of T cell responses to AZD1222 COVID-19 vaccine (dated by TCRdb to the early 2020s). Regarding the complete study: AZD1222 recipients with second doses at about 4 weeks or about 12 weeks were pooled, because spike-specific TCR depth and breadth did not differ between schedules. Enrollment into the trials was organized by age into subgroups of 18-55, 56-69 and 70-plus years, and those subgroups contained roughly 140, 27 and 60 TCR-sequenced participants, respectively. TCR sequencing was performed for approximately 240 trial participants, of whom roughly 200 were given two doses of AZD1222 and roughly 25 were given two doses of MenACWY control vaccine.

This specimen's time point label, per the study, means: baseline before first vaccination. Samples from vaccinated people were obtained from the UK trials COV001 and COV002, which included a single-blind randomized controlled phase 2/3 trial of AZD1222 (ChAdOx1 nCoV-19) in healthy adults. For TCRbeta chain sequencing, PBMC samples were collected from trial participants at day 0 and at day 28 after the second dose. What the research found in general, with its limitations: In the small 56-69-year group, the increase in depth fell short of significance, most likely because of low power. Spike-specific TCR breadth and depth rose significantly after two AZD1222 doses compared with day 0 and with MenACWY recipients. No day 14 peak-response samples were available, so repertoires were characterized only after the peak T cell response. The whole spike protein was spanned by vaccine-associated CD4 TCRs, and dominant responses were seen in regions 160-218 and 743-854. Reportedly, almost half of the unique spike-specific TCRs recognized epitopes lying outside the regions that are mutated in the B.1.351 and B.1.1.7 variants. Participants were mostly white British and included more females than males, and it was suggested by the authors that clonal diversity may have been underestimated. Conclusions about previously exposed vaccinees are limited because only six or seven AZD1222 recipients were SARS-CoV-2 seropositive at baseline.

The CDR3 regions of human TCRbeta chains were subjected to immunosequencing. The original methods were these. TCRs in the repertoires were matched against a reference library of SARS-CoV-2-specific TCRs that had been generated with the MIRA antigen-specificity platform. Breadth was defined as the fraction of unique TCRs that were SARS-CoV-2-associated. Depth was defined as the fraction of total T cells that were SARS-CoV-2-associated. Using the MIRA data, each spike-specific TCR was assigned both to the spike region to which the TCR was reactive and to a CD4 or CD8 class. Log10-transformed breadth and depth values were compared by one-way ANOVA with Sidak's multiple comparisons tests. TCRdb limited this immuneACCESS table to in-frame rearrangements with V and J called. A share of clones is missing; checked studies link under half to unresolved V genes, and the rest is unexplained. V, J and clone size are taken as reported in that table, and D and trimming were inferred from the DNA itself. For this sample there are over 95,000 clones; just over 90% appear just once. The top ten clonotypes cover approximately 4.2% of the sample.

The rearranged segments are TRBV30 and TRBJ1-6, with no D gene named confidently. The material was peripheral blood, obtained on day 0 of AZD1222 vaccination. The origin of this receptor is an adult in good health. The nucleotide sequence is TGTGCCTGGACAGTCCCATATAATTCACCCCTCCACTTT. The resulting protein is CAWTVPYNSPLHF.